The 5 T cell receptor beta chains presented below share a single source sample, sequenced in a study of control samples from healthy donors and cancer patients. Only in-frame clones appear in the TCRdb table, and some are missing; sequencing was by immunoSEQ multiplex PCR. The profile covers over 100,000 clones, with approximately 90% appearing a single time and roughly 4.4% taken by the ten largest. The sample consisted of blood. Receptors were obtained from a human donor in good health. The donor label of this sample is uncertain.

Only one count was recorded for this clone. This chain joins TRBV27 and TRBJ1-4; 7 bases line up with TRBD1. In germline, CDR1 is MNHEY, CDR2 SMNVEV (reference sequence). The CDR3 has 16 amino acids. Trimming removed 5 bases from V and 8 bases from J; junction bases left unmatched: 14. CDR3 protein: CASSPTPRGAGEKLFF. The CDR3, as DNA: TGTGCCAGCAGTCCAACCCCCAGGGGGGCGGGGGAAAAACTGTTTTTT.

The chain has TRBV19 and TRBJ1-1; D not resolved. The germline CDR1 and CDR2 sequences are LNHDA and SQIVND (reference sequence). Trimming removed 7 bases at V and 6 bases at J, with 12 bases between. CDR3 length: 12 amino acids. The CDR3 sequence is CASTRTTPEAFF. For the CDR3, the DNA is TGTGCCAGTACAAGGACCACCCCTGAAGCTTTCTTT.

The V call is TRBV19, the J call TRBJ2-3; 9 bases are a match to TRBD2. The germline gives CDR1 LNHDA, CDR2 SQIVND (reference sequence). The CDR3 extends over 15 amino acids. The trim removed 6 bases at V and 4 bases at J, leaving 8 bases unmatched. The CDR3 loop is CASSKNSGGPDTQYF. For the CDR3, the DNA is TGTGCCAGTAGCAAAAATAGCGGGGGACCAGATACGCAGTATTTT.

The gene calls are TRBV12-5 and TRBJ1-1; no clear D gene. The CDR3 contains 11 residues. The germline V and J ends were trimmed by 8 bases and 5 bases, with 9 bases remaining between them. The germline CDR1 and CDR2 sequences are LGHNT and FRNRAP. Written as DNA, the CDR3 is TGTGCTAGTATAGGTAGGACTGAAGCTTTCTTT. Protein sequence: CASIGRTEAFF.

The genes are TRBV11-2 and TRBJ1-6; D unclear. Germline CDR1 is SGHAT and CDR2 is FQNNGV. With 0 bases removed from V and 10 bases from J, the gap between germline ends came to 13 bases. CDR3 length: 15 amino acids. The CDR3 bases are TGTGCCAGCAGCTTAGATGGGCCCCCCAGGTCACCCCTCCACTTT. Encoded protein: CASSLDGPPRSPLHF.